The clone carrying this T cell receptor beta chain was seen more than once but under ten times. Antigen unknown. The germline CDR1 and CDR2 sequences are DFQATT and SNEGSKA (reference sequence). The CDR3 sequence is 14 residues long. TCRdb re-analysed the 5' RACE reads in MiXCR, keeping a single row per CDR3 protein. The repertoire holds under 200,000 distinct CDR3 sequences, 10% to 15% seen once, with approximately 3.3% in the top ten. The data stem from a study of T-cell memory formation after mild COVID-19. Study observations and caveats: Largely, contracting CD4+ clones fell within CM and EM, and contracting CD8+ clones within EMRA. Day 15 to 85 contracting clones showed balanced CD4/CD8; later expanders leaned CD4+.

This sequence originates from a young man who had mild COVID-19 (a few samples of this study predate the infection). Cell type and time point are not known. V is TRBV20-1 and J is TRBJ1-1; TRBD1 matches at 12 bases. Specimen: PBMCs or a T cell subset sorted from them (not recorded which). CDR3 nucleotide sequence: TGCAGGGGGACAGGGGGCACGGTAAACACTGAAGCTTTCTTT. Protein: CRGTGGTVNTEAFF.